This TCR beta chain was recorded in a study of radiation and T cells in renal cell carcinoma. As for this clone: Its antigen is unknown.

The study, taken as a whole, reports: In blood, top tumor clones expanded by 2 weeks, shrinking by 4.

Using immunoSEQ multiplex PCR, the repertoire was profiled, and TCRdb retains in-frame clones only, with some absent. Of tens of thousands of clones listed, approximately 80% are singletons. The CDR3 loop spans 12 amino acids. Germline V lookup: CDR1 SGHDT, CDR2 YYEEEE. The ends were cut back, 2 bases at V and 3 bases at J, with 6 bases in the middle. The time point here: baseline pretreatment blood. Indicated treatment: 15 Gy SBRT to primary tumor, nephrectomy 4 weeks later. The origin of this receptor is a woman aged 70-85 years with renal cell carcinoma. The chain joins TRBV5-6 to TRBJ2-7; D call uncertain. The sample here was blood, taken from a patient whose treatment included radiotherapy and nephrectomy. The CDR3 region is CASSLDNYEQYF. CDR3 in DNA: TGTGCCAGCAGCTTAGACAACTACGAGCAGTACTTC.